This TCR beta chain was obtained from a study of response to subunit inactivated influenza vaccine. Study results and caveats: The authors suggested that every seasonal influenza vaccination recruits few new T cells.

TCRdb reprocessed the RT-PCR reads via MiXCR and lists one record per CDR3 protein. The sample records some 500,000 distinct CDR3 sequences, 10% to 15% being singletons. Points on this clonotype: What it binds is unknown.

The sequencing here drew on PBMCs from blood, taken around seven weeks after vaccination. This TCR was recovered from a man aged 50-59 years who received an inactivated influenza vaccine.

The CDR3 here is CASSEGMGLDGETQYF. The CDR3 region has the DNA TGTGCCAGCAGCGAGGGGATGGGACTCGACGGGGAGACCCAGTACTTC. V is TRBV7-9 and J is TRBJ2-5, with D perhaps matching TRBD2 (6 bases). Germline CDR1 reads SEHNR; CDR2 reads FQNEAQ (reference sequence). The CDR3 is made up of 16 amino acids. The germline V and J ends were trimmed by 5 bases and 5 bases, with 21 bases remaining between them.